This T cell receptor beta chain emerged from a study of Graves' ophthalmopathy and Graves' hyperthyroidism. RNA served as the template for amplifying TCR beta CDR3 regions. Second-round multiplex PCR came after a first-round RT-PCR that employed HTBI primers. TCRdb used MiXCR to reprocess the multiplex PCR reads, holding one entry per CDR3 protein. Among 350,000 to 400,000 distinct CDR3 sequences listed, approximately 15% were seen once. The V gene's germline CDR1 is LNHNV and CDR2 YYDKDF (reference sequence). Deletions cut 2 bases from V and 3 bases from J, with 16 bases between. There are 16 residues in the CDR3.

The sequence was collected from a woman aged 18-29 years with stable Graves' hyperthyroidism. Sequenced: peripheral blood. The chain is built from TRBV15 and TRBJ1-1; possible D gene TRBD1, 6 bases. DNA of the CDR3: TGTGCCACCAGCAGAATACCCACAGGGATCGACACTGAAGCTTTCTTT. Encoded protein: CATSRIPTGIDTEAFF. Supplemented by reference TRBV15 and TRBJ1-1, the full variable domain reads DAMVIQNPRYQVTQFGKPVTLSCSQTLNHNVMYWYQQKSSQAPKLLFHYYDKDFNNEADTPDNFQSRRPNTSFCFLDIRSPGLGDTAMYLCATSRIPTGIDTEAFFGQGTRLTVV.